The 16 T cell receptor beta chains in this list originate from one sample, sequenced in a study of response to subunit inactivated influenza vaccine. TCRdb analysed the RT-PCR reads with MiXCR anew, one entry per CDR3 protein. The sample yields 250,000 to 350,000 distinct CDR3 sequences, roughly 20% seen once. The material was PBMCs from blood, obtained about 19 months after vaccination. These receptors came from a man aged 45 to 70 who received an inactivated influenza vaccine.

V is TRBV29-1 and J is TRBJ1-1, with 9 bases aligning to TRBD1. This CDR3 has 13 amino acids. CDR1 and CDR2 (germline): SQVTM, ANQGSEA. V dropped 6 bases and J dropped 1; count of bases not matched to a gene: 3. The chain's CDR3 is CSVGQGPNTEAFF. For the CDR3, the DNA is TGCAGCGTAGGACAGGGGCCGAACACTGAAGCTTTCTTT. Using reference TRBV29-1 and TRBJ1-1 for the parts outside the CDR3, the full variable domain is SAVISQKPSRDICQRGTSLTIQCQVDSQVTMMFWYRQQPGQSLTLIATANQGSEATYESGFVIDKFPISRPNLTFSTLTVSNMSPEDSSIYLCSVGQGPNTEAFFGQGTRLTVV.

This clonotype was detected a few times. CDR3 protein: CASSEVKPVRSEQYF. CDR3 DNA sequence: TGTGCCAGCAGTGAAGTCAAGCCCGTGAGAAGCGAGCAGTACTTC. The chain employs TRBV6-1 and TRBJ2-7; D unclear. Germline values: CDR1 MNHNS, CDR2 SASEGT. The CDR3 is made up of 15 amino acids. Trimming pared 1 base from V and 6 bases from J, leaving 16 bases between.

This clonotype was seen more than once but under ten times. V gene TRBV5-1 combines with J gene TRBJ2-7; a weak D match, TRBD2 (6 bases). The CDR3 contains 15 residues. Germline lookup yields CDR1 SGHRS and CDR2 YFSETQ. Trimming pared 0 bases from V and 3 bases from J, leaving 13 bases between. In DNA form, the CDR3 reads TGCGCCAGCAGCTTGGCGGGGGAGTACTACTACGAGCAGTACTTC. It translates to CASSLAGEYYYEQYF.

This clonotype was counted between two and nine times. The chain carries TRBV4-3 and TRBJ1-2; no clear D. From germline, CDR1 is LGHNA and CDR2 YSLEER. This CDR3 region has 14 residues. V was shortened by 0 bases and J by 7 bases, with 12 bases between the two germline ends. The DNA of the CDR3 is TGCGCCAGCAGCCAAGATTACGGGGATGTTGGCTACACCTTC. Its protein product is CASSQDYGDVGYTF.

This clonotype was seen more than once but under ten times. The rearrangement uses TRBV4-3 and TRBJ2-3; maybe TRBD1 (6 bases). Germline V gives CDR1 LGHNA, CDR2 YSLEER. Trimming pared 5 bases from V and 0 bases from J, leaving 12 bases between. The CDR3 runs 15 residues. As DNA, the CDR3 is TGCGCCAGCAGCGAACGGGACACAAGCACAGATACGCAGTATTTT. Translating gives CASSERDTSTDTQYF.

The chain combines TRBV12-3 or TRBV12-4 with TRBJ1-2; 10 bases line up with TRBD1. The CDR3 sequence is 15 residues long. The V gene end was trimmed by 3 bases and the J gene end by 3 bases; junction bases not matched to a gene: 4. The CDR3 nucleotides are TGTGCCAGCAGTTTTCGAGGGACAGGGGACTATGGCTACACCTTC. Translating gives CASSFRGTGDYGYTF.

The sample holds a few counts of this clonotype. CDR3 in DNA: TGTGCCACCAGCAGAGATTACAGCGGGAAACGGCACATTCAGTACTTC. Amino acid sequence: CATSRDYSGKRHIQYF. The V and J genes are TRBV15 and TRBJ2-4, with TRBD2 matching over 7 bases. The CDR3 spans 16 residues. Germline V gives CDR1 LNHNV, CDR2 YYDKDF (reference sequence). V gave up 0 bases and J gave up 8 bases; unmatched junction bases: 10.

The genes are TRBV12-3 or TRBV12-4 and TRBJ2-7; D not certain. The CDR3 sequence is 11 residues long. Between the trimmed V and J ends, which lost 4 bases and 5 bases, there was a span of 6 bases. The CDR3 DNA reads TGTGCCAGCAGTTCTCTCCACGAGCAGTACTTC. It specifies CASSSLHEQYF.

The chain joins TRBV10-3 to TRBJ2-1, with a possible D match to TRBD1 (5 bases). Trimming shortened V by 11 bases and J by 0 bases, and 8 bases separated the two germline ends. The CDR3 totals 12 residues. Germline CDR1 ENHRY, CDR2 SYGVKD. Written as DNA, the CDR3 is TGTGCCGCAGGGATCTCCTACAATGAGCAGTTCTTC. Amino acid sequence: CAAGISYNEQFF.

The chain carries TRBV24-1 and TRBJ2-1; TRBD2 matches 8 bases. Germline CDR1 KGHDR, CDR2 SFDVKD. J gave up 8 bases and V 6 bases, and 8 bases lay outside the gene matches. CDR3 length: 14 residues. This CDR3 reads CATSPLADGYEQFF. CDR3 sequence (DNA): TGTGCCACCAGTCCACTAGCGGATGGGTATGAGCAGTTCTTC.

This sequence joins TRBV11-1 and TRBJ1-2; tentatively, D is TRBD1 (6 bases). The V end was cut by 1 base, the J end by 6 bases, with 30 bases between. The CDR3 loop spans 20 amino acids. Germline V lookup: CDR1 SGHAT, CDR2 FQDESV (reference sequence). The CDR3 coding sequence is TGTGCCAGCAGCTTAGAGGGTTTTCCAGCCCGGACAGCGAGTCTCCATGGCTACACCTTC. Protein sequence: CASSLEGFPARTASLHGYTF.

The chain recombines TRBV20-1 with TRBJ2-1; no clear D. CDR1 and CDR2 from the germline V gene are DFQATT and SNEGSKA (reference sequence). This CDR3 comprises 15 residues. V lost 1 base and J lost 1, with 11 bases in between. The CDR3 spells CSARVIAGSYNEQFF. In nucleotides, the CDR3 is TGCAGTGCTAGAGTCATAGCCGGTTCCTACAATGAGCAGTTCTTC.

The chain uses TRBV21-1 and TRBJ1-3; the D call of TRBD1 is as the table states it, not checked on the DNA. TRBV21-1 is shown as a pseudogene. The CDR3 covers 17 residues. The CDR3 bases are TGTGCCAGCAGCAAAACAGGGAGATGGTTCTCTGGAAACACCATATATTTT. Encoded protein: CASSKTGRWFSGNTIYF.

This clonotype has a count of ten or more. The chain links TRBV25-1 to TRBJ1-2; 8 bases are a match to TRBD1. Germline loops: CDR1 MGHDK, CDR2 SYGVNS. This CDR3 spans 14 amino acids. Unmatched junction bases numbered 6, after V lost 5 bases and J lost 4 bases. The CDR3 loop is CASSPDREFYGYTF. The CDR3 nucleotides read TGTGCCAGCAGTCCGGACAGGGAATTCTATGGCTACACCTTC.

The rearrangement joins TRBV3-1 to TRBJ1-5, with no clear D. Trimming left V 1 base short and J 4 bases short, with 8 bases between. CDR3 length: 14 residues. CDR1 is LGHDT, CDR2 YNNKEL, per germline (reference sequence). CDR3 loop: CASSQAGVNQPQHF. In DNA form, the CDR3 reads TGTGCCAGCAGCCAAGCTGGGGTAAATCAGCCCCAGCATTTT.

This sequence joins TRBV5-1 and TRBJ1-1, with D possibly being TRBD1 (6 bases). This CDR3 is 14 amino acids long. V was trimmed by 0 bases and J by 7 bases, leaving 13 bases between them. Germline V gene lookup returns CDR1 SGHRS and CDR2 YFSETQ. The CDR3 region is CASSLGGRGGEAFF. The CDR3 DNA follows: TGCGCCAGCAGCTTGGGTGGCAGGGGAGGTGAAGCTTTCTTT.